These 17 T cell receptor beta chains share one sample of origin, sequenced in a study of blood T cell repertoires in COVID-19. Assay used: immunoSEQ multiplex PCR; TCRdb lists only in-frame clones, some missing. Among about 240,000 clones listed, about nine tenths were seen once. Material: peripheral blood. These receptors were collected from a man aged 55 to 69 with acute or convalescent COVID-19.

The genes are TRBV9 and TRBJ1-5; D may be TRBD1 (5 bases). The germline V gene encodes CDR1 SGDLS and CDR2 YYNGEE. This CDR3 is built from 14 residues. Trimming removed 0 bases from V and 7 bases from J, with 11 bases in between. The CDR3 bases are TGTGCCAGCAGCGTAGGGAATGGGGGGCAGCCCCAGCATTTT. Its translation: CASSVGNGGQPQHF.

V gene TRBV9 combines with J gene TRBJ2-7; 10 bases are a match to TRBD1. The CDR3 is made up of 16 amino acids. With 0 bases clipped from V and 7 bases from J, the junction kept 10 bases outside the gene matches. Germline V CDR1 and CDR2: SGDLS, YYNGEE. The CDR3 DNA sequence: TGTGCCAGCAGCGTAGACGCTGGACAGGGGGTCGGGGAGCAGTACTTC. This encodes CASSVDAGQGVGEQYF.

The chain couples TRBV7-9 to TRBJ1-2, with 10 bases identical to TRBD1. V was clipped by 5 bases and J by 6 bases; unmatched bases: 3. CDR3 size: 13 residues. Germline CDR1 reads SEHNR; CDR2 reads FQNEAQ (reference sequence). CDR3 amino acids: CASSAGTGDGYTF. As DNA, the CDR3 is TGTGCCAGCAGCGCCGGGACAGGGGATGGCTACACCTTC. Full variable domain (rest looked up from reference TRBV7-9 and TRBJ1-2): DTGVSQNPRHKITKRGQNVTFRCDPISEHNRLYWYRQTLGQGPEFLTYFQNEAQLEKSRLLSDRFSAERPKGSFSTLEIQRTEQGDSAMYLCASSAGTGDGYTFGSGTRLTVV.

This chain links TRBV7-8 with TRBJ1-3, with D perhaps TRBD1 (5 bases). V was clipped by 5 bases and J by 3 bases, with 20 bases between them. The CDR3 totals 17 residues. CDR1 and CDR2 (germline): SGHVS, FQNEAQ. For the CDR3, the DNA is TGTGCCAGCAGCGCAGGGCGGGGGGTCCGGGATGGAAACACCATATATTTT. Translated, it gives CASSAGRGVRDGNTIYF. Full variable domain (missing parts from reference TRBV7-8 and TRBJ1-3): GAGVSQSPRYKVAKRGQDVALRCDPISGHVSLFWYQQALGQGPEFLTYFQNEAQLDKSGLPSDRFFAERPEGSVSTLKIQRTQQEDSAVYLCASSAGRGVRDGNTIYFGEGSWLTVV.

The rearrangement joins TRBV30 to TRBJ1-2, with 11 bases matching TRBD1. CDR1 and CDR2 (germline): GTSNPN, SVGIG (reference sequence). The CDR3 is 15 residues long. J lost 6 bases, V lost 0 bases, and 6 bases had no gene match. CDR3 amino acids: CAWSVLGTGGHGYTF. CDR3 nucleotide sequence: TGTGCCTGGAGTGTACTGGGGACAGGGGGACATGGCTACACCTTC.

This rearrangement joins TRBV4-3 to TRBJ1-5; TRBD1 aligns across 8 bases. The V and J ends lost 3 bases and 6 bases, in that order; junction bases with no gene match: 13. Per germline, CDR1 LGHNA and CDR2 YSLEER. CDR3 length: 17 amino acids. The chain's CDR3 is CASSQYLSDRVGQPQHF. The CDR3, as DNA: TGCGCCAGCAGCCAGTACCTCTCGGACAGGGTTGGTCAGCCCCAGCATTTT.

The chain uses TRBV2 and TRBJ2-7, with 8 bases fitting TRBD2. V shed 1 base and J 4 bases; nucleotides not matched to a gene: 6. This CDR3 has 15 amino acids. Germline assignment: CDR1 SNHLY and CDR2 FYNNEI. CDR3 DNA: TGTGCCAGCAGTGAAGGCGGGGGGCCGGGGTACGAGCAGTACTTC. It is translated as CASSEGGGPGYEQYF.

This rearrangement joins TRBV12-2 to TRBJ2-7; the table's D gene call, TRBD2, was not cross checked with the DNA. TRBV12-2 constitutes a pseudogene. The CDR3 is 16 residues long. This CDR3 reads CASRCCVPSGSAEQYF. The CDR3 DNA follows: TGTGCAAGTCGCTGCTGTGTGCCCTCGGGGAGTGCCGAGCAGTACTTC.

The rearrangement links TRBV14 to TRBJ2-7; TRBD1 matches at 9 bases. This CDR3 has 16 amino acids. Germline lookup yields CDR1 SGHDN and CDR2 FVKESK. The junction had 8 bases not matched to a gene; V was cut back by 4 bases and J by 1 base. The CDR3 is CASSPRGQGRSYEQYF. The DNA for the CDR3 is TGTGCCAGCAGCCCACGCGGACAGGGGCGGTCCTACGAGCAGTACTTC. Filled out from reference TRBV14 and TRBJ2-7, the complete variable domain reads EAGVTQFPSHSVIEKGQTVTLRCDPISGHDNLYWYRRVMGKEIKFLLHFVKESKQDESGMPNNRFLAERTGGTYSTLKVQPAELEDSGVYFCASSPRGQGRSYEQYFGPGTRLTVT.

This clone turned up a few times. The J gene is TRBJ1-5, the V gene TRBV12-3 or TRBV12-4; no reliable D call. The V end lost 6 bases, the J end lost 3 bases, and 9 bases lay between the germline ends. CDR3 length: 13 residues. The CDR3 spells CASSGSSNQPQHF. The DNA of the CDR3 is TGTGCCAGCAGCGGGAGTTCCAATCAGCCCCAGCATTTT.

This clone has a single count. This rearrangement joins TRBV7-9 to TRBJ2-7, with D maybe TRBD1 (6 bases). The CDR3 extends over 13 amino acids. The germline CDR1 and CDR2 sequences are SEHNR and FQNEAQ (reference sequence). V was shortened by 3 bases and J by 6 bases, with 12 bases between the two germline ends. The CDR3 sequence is CASSFNRDGEQYF. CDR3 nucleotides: TGTGCCAGCAGCTTTAACAGGGATGGCGAGCAGTACTTC.

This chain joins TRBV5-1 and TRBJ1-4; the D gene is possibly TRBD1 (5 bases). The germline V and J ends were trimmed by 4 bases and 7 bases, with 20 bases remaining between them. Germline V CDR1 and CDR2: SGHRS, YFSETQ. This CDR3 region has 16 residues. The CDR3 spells CASSTQGPRVGEKLFF. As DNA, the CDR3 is TGCGCCAGCAGCACCCAAGGCCCCAGGGTTGGTGAAAAACTGTTTTTT.

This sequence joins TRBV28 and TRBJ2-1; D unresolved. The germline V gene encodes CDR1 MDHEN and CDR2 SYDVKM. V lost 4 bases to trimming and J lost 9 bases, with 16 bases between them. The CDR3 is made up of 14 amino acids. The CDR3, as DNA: TGTGCCAGCAGTTCCCCCCCCAATCTAAGTGAGCAGTTCTTC. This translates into CASSSPPNLSEQFF. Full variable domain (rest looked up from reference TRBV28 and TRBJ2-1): DVKVTQSSRYLVKRTGEKVFLECVQDMDHENMFWYRQDPGLGLRLIYFSYDVKMKEKGDIPEGYSVSREKKERFSLILESASTNQTSMYLCASSSPPNLSEQFFGPGTRLTVL.

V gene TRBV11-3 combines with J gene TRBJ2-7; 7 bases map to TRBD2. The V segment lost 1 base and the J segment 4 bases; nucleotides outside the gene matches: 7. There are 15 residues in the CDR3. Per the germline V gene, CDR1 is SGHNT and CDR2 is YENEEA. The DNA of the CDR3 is TGTGCCAGCAGCTTAGCGTGGCAGGGAGGGTACGAGCAGTACTTC. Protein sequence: CASSLAWQGGYEQYF.

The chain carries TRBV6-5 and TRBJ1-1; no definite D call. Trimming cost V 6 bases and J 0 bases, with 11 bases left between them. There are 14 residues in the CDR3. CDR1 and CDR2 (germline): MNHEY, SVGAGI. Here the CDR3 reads CASSRGPVNTEAFF. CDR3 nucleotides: TGTGCCAGCAGCCGCGGGCCAGTGAACACTGAAGCTTTCTTT.

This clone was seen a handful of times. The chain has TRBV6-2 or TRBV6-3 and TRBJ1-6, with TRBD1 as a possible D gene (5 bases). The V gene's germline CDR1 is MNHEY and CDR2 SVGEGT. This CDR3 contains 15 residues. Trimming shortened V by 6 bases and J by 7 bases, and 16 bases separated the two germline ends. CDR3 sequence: CASSPRETANSPLHF. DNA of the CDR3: TGTGCCAGCAGCCCCAGAGAGACAGCGAATTCACCCCTCCACTTT.

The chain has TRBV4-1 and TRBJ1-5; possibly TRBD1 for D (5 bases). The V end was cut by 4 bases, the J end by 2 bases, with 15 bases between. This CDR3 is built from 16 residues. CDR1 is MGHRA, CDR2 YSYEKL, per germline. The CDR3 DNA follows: TGCGCCAGCAGCCCCCGCCAGCGGGGCGGCAATCAGCCCCAGCATTTT. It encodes CASSPRQRGGNQPQHF.